Below are 5 T cell receptor beta chains sequenced from a single sample in a study of cytomegalovirus exposure and HLA in healthy donors. Only in-frame clones appear in the TCRdb table, and some are missing; sequencing was by immunoSEQ multiplex PCR. The repertoire has fewer than 350,000 clones, 70% to 90% of them found once; the top ten carry around 0.9%. Sequenced material: PBMCs. The receptors originated from a woman aged 18-29 years in good health and CMV-seronegative.

This rearrangement joins TRBV10-1 to TRBJ2-2; 14 nucleotides align to TRBD2. V lost 3 bases and J lost 5; bases outside the gene matches: 8. The V gene's germline CDR1 is WNHNN and CDR2 SYGVQD (reference sequence). The CDR3 length is 18 residues. CDR3 nucleotide sequence: TGCGCCAGCAGTGAATTTGGTGGGACTAGCGGGAGTACCGGGGAGCTGTTTTTT. Protein product: CASSEFGGTSGSTGELFF.

The gene calls are TRBV10-3 and TRBJ2-7; 11 bases are a match to TRBD1. Unmatched junction bases numbered 5, after V lost 2 bases and J lost 5 bases. The CDR3 loop spans 15 amino acids. CDR1 ENHRY and CDR2 SYGVKD come from the germline V gene. The DNA of the CDR3 is TGTGCCATCAGTGAGGGGACAGGGGGACCCCACGAGCAGTACTTC. Translation gives CAISEGTGGPHEQYF.

The chain uses TRBV27 and TRBJ1-2, with D possibly TRBD1 on 6 matching bases. Germline CDR1 is MNHEY and CDR2 is SMNVEV (reference sequence). This CDR3 has 13 residues. V lost 6 bases to trimming and J lost 1 base, with 9 bases between them. The CDR3 is CASSYRDNYGYTF. CDR3 nucleotide sequence: TGTGCCAGCAGCTACAGGGATAACTATGGCTACACCTTC.

The chain links TRBV11-2 to TRBJ2-7; 7 nucleotides align to TRBD2. The germline gives CDR1 SGHAT, CDR2 FQNNGV. CDR3 length equals 16 residues. The V gene end was trimmed by 2 bases and the J gene end by 2 bases; junction bases not matched to a gene: 9. In DNA, the CDR3 is TGTGCCAGCAGCTTAAAAGGTGGCGCGGGGGCCTACGAGCAGTACTTC. Amino acid sequence: CASSLKGGAGAYEQYF.

This chain links TRBV30 with TRBJ1-1, with D possibly being TRBD1 (6 bases). This CDR3 spans 16 amino acids. The V end lost 5 bases, the J end lost 1 base, and 20 bases lay between the germline ends. From germline, CDR1 is GTSNPN and CDR2 SVGIG (reference sequence). The CDR3 DNA is TGTGCCTGGGAAGGTACCGGGACACAGCAGAACACTGAAGCTTTCTTT. Translated, it gives CAWEGTGTQQNTEAFF.